This is a list of T cell receptor beta chains from one sample in a study of identical twins. Via MiXCR, TCRdb re-called the 5' RACE reads, giving one row per CDR3 protein. The repertoire has some 500,000 distinct CDR3 sequences, more than 13% of them found once; the top ten carry 0.52%. The data were also submitted as part of a second study, on yellow fever vaccine responses in identical twins.

The source material was CD4+ T cells sorted from blood. Source of these receptors: a young woman in good health. The CDR3 runs from the conserved cysteine through the conserved F or W. The D gene is left open where the match is weak. Not every row has a clone size; where given, it reads once, few, many or a size class.

few | TRBJ1-1 | TRBV27 | . | TGTGCCAGCAGTTTATTTGCAGGGTTGAACACTGAAGCTTTCTTT | CASSLFAGLNTEAFF
many | TRBJ1-1 | TRBV7-9 | . | TGTGCCAGCAGCTTAGCGCGTGGGGCCCGGAGTGAAGCTTTCTTT | CASSLARGARSEAFF
many | TRBJ2-3 | TRBV12-3/TRBV12-4 | . | TGTGCCAGCAGTTTAATCGGACAGCCTTCCCCAGATACGCAGTATTTT | CASSLIGQPSPDTQYF
many | TRBJ2-2 | TRBV29-1 | TRBD1 | TGCAGCGTTGAGACAGGGGGAGGCGGGGAGCTGTTTTTT | CSVETGGGGELFF
. | TRBJ2-7 | TRBV11-1 | TRBD1 | TGTGCCAGCAGCGAACAGGGGAGAGGCTACGAGCAGTACTTC | CASSEQGRGYEQYF
. | TRBJ2-1 | TRBV6-2/TRBV6-3 | TRBD1 | TGTGCCAGCAGAACCCGGGGACAGGGCTCCCATGAGCAGTTCTTC | CASRTRGQGSHEQFF
few | TRBJ1-5 | TRBV15 | . | TGTGCCACCAGCCCTGCCTCAGGGAAATATCAGCCCCAGCATTTT | CATSPASGKYQPQHF
. | TRBJ2-2 | TRBV5-1 | . | TGCGCCAGCAGCTTGGACCTAAATCCCGGGGAGCTGTTTTTT | CASSLDLNPGELFF
. | TRBJ1-6 | TRBV20-1 | TRBD1 | TGCAGTGCTAGATCGAGGGACAGGGCCCTTAATTCACCCCTCCACTTT | CSARSRDRALNSPLHF
few | TRBJ2-1 | TRBV27 | TRBD2 | TGTGCCAGCAGTTTATCGAATATGCTAGCGGGAGCTTTGAGTGAGCAGTTCTTC | CASSLSNMLAGALSEQFF
few | TRBJ2-3 | TRBV20-1 | . | TGCAGTGCTCGAGGGACACACACAGATACGCAGTATTTT | CSARGTHTDTQYF
few | TRBJ2-1 | TRBV7-2 | . | TGTGCCAGCAGCTTAGCGGTTGGGTATGAGCAGTTCTTC | CASSLAVGYEQFF
. | TRBJ2-7 | TRBV6-2/TRBV6-3 | . | TGTGCCATACAGACAGGATCCTACGAGCAGTACTTC | CAIQTGSYEQYF
few | TRBJ2-3 | TRBV4-3 | . | TGCGCCAGCAGCCAAGTCGCTAGCACAGATACGCAGTATTTT | CASSQVASTDTQYF
. | TRBJ2-7 | TRBV18 | . | TGTGCCAGCTCACCAGGGGCTAGCGAATACGAGCAGTACTTC | CASSPGASEYEQYF
. | TRBJ2-7 | TRBV15 | TRBD1 | TGTGCCACCAGCGGGGACAGGGGAGCCGGCTACGAGCAGTACTTC | CATSGDRGAGYEQYF
few | TRBJ2-1 | TRBV20-1 | . | TGCAGTGCTGGGAGAGGGGGGGAGACGGCCTACAATGAGCAGTTCTTC | CSAGRGGETAYNEQFF
few | TRBJ2-3 | TRBV4-2 | . | TGTGCCAGCGGGGCCAGGGTGGGGGGCACAGATACGCAGTATTTT | CASGARVGGTDTQYF
few | TRBJ2-7 | TRBV20-1 | . | TGCAGGGGCGGGCAGAGCTCCTACGAGCAGTACTTC | CRGGQSSYEQYF
few | TRBJ2-2 | TRBV9 | . | TGTGCCAGCAGCGTAGACTTTGGGCCAGCGAACACCGGGGAGCTGTTTTTT | CASSVDFGPANTGELFF
. | TRBJ2-4 | TRBV27 | . | TGTGCCAGCAGTGCGTCAGGGGAGGGCATTCAGTACTTC | CASSASGEGIQYF
. | TRBJ2-1 | TRBV15 | . | TGTGCCACCAGCAGAGTGGGCCTGGGCCGGTACAATGAGCAGTTCTTC | CATSRVGLGRYNEQFF
once | TRBJ2-7 | TRBV12-3/TRBV12-4 | TRBD2 | TGTGCCAGCAGTTCCTATCTCCGGGGGGGACCCAAGTCGTACGAGCAGTACTTC | CASSSYLRGGPKSYEQYF
. | TRBJ2-4 | TRBV5-1 | . | TGCGCCAGCAGCTTGGACCTGGGGAGAAACATTCAGTACTTC | CASSLDLGRNIQYF
. | TRBJ2-5 | TRBV28 | . | TGTGCCACCACCCAGGGGGAGGGCGTCCGTAGCGAGACCCAGTACTTC | CATTQGEGVRSETQYF
many | TRBJ2-1 | TRBV20-1 | . | TGCAGTGCTAGACAGAACTTATACAATGAGCAGTTCTTC | CSARQNLYNEQFF
few | TRBJ2-5 | TRBV5-1 | . | TGCGCCAGCAGCTTGGATCCGACAGCAGTCCAAGAGACCCAGTACTTC | CASSLDPTAVQETQYF